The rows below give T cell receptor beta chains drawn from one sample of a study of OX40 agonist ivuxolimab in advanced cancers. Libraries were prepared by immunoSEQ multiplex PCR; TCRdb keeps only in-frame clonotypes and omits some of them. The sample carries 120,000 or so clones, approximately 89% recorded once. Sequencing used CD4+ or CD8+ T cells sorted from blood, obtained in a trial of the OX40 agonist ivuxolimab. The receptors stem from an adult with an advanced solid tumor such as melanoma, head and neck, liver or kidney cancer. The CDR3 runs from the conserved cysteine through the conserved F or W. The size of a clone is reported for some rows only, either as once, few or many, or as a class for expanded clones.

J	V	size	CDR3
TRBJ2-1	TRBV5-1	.	CASSLIAGDHNEQFF
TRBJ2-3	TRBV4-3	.	CASSQDFIAAEGADTQYF
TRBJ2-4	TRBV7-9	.	CASSPTLAGGSVTKNIQYF
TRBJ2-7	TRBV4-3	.	CASSRFADSYEQYF
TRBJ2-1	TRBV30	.	CAWRGRVLLNEQFF
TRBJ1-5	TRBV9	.	CASSREAGNYSNQPQHF
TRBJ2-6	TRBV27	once	CASSPVITGGANVLTF
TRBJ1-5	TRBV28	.	CASRSYSTGYGQPQHF
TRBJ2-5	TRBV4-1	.	CASSQVGGRQETQYF
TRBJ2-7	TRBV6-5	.	CASSLLGTSAYEQYF
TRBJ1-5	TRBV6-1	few	CASSPALSNQPQHF
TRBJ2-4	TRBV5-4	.	CASSLGMGGNIQYF
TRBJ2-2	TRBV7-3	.	CASSRGLRGGTGELFF
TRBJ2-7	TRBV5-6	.	CASSLRLAGRNEQYF
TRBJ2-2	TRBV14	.	CASSLTYRAGPTGELFF
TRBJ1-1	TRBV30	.	CAWSRDRGATEAFF
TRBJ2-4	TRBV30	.	CAWMAGGPDIQYF